This TCR beta chain stems from a study of metastatic and nonmetastatic thyroid tumors. Study findings and constraints: Benign nodules reportedly had significantly lower TCR beta diversity than malignant thyroid tumors in blood and tumor.

No patient received treatment before thyroid surgery. This clone has just a few counts. Its antigen is not identified. A read error may explain this, as a much larger clone is one base away. Distinct nucleotide sequences in the sample also encode this CDR3. This CDR3 has 13 residues. In germline, CDR1 is SGDLS, CDR2 YYNGEE. Germline trimming cut 6 bases from V and 7 bases from J; bases unmatched to any gene: 9. Original data processing: In papillary thyroid cancer, a distant-metastasis classifier was built using CDR3 differences across clinicopathological groups. TCRdb reprocessed the PCR reads using MiXCR. The V and J calls, along with clone size, are taken from TCRdb and not from the paper's own processing. Here the sample spans about 92,000 clones, 15% being singletons.

The sequenced sample was blood. This chain connects TRBV9 to TRBJ1-2; 7 bases agree with TRBD1. The sequence came from a female donor with papillary thyroid cancer or a benign thyroid nodule (not recorded which). Some clones in this sample may be carry-over from other donors' samples. CDR3 nucleotides: TGTGCCAGCACTCCAGGGGGATATAGTGGCTACACCTTC. Translated: CASTPGGYSGYTF.